This T cell receptor (beta chain) was retrieved from a study of blood T cell repertoires in COVID-19. Study in general: From the United States, Italy and Spain came samples of acute and convalescent COVID-19.

Clones were sequenced by immunoSEQ multiplex PCR, and TCRdb holds only the in-frame ones, with some missing. This repertoire shows 350,000 or so clones, around 90% found once; its top ten account for less than 20%. Germline V CDR1 and CDR2: KGHSH, LQKENI. Trimming took off 6 bases at V and 1 base at J, with 9 bases between the two ends. This CDR3 is 13 amino acids long. Participants' own reports of clinical history determined their cohort assignment. Sequencing was performed on PBMCs or T cells enriched from blood (not recorded which). The receptor's source is a woman in her 30s who had recovered from COVID-19. This sequence joins TRBV18 and TRBJ1-1, with TRBD1 as a possible D gene (5 bases). The CDR3 here is CASSEGENTEAFF. In nucleotides, the CDR3 is TGTGCCAGCTCGGAAGGGGAGAACACTGAAGCTTTCTTT. Full variable domain (outside the CDR3, taken from reference TRBV18 and TRBJ1-1): NAGVMQNPRHLVRRRGQEARLRCSPMKGHSHVYWYRQLPEEGLKFMVYLQKENIIDESGMPKERFSAEFPKEGPSILRIQQVVRGDSAAYFCASSEGENTEAFFGQGTRLTVV.